The source of this TCR beta chain is a study of T cells in Graves' hyperthyroidism and ophthalmopathy. The diagnostic basis comprised clinical symptoms, serum thyroxine and TRAb, thyroid ultrasound and orbital computed tomography. The CDR3 extends over 16 amino acids. V gave up 4 bases and J gave up 0 bases, with 10 bases separating them. Germline CDR1 and CDR2: SGHDN and FVKESK. Amplification of TCR beta CDR3 regions was performed using RNA transcripts as template. Researchers ran a first-round RT-PCR on the TCR CDR3 using the HTBI primer set. From the multiplex PCR reads, TCRdb called clonotypes with MiXCR, one entry per CDR3 protein. The profile shows 500,000 to 600,000 distinct CDR3 sequences, over 45% of them singletons.

The rearrangement uses TRBV14 and TRBJ2-6; D gene ambiguous. Input material: peripheral blood or thyroid tissue (not recorded which). This clonotype originated in an adult woman with Graves' disease, either hyperthyroidism or ophthalmopathy (not recorded which). The CDR3 nucleotides read TGTGCCAGCAGCCTCACCGGTCGCTCTGGGGCCAACGTCCTGACTTTC. Translated: CASSLTGRSGANVLTF.